Included here is one T cell receptor beta chain sequence, with context. Sequenced by immunoSEQ multiplex PCR; TCRdb stores in-frame clones only, minus some. The data show about 90,000 clones, with around 93% seen just once and 0.2% to 0.3% held by the top ten. The data were obtained in a study of technical replicates of blood from a handful of donors. After removal of 4 bases from V and 5 bases from J, the junction contained 9 bases not matched to a gene. This CDR3 spans 16 amino acids. Per germline, CDR1 KGHSH and CDR2 LQKENI. This TCR was recovered from a human donor in good health. The J gene is TRBJ2-5, the V gene TRBV18, with 11 bases that match TRBD2. The sample comprised T cells isolated from PBMCs. The CDR3, as DNA: TGTGCCAGCTCACTATATAGCGGGAGGGCCGTCGAGACCCAGTACTTC. Amino acids: CASSLYSGRAVETQYF.